Following are 18 T cell receptor beta chains from one sample sequenced in a study of human T cells and chemical hapten exposure. Each CDR3 protein gets one entry after TCRdb re-called the RACE reads with MiXCR. The table has over 300,000 distinct CDR3 sequences, 5% to 6.5% seen once. Time point in this sample: pre-sensitization, week 0. Treatment given: therapeutic diphenylcyclopropenone sensitization with weekly scalp DPC. The sample was whole blood, taken in connection with sensitization to the hapten diphenylcyclopropenone (DPC). Receptor source: a woman between 50 and 59 years old with alopecia areata. Some clones in this sample may be carry-over from other donors' samples.

This clonotype was seen ten or more times. The chain combines TRBV5-5 with TRBJ1-5, with 12 bases that match TRBD1. There are 15 residues in the CDR3. In germline, CDR1 is SGHKS, CDR2 YYEKEE (reference sequence). V shed 3 bases, J shed 7 bases, and the junction held 5 bases outside the gene matches. This chain's CDR3 is CASSWGQGAGQPQHF. The CDR3 bases are TGTGCCAGCAGCTGGGGACAGGGGGCAGGGCAGCCCCAGCATTTT. Full variable domain (missing parts from reference TRBV5-5 and TRBJ1-5): DAGVTQSPTHLIKTRGQQVTLRCSPISGHKSVSWYQQVLGQGPQFIFQYYEKEERGRGNFPDRFSARQFPNYSSELNVNALLLGDSALYLCASSWGQGAGQPQHFGDGTRLSIL.

This clonotype came up many times. The genes are TRBV5-1 and TRBJ2-3; 8 nucleotides match TRBD2. The germline V gene has CDR1 SGHRS and CDR2 YFSETQ. With V trimmed by 0 bases and J by 0 bases, 6 bases remained unmatched. There are 17 residues in the CDR3. CDR3 amino acids: CASSLVASGPSTDTQYF. CDR3 coding DNA: TGCGCCAGCAGCTTGGTTGCTAGCGGGCCTAGCACAGATACGCAGTATTTT.

This clonotype was recorded many times. This chain connects TRBV5-1 to TRBJ2-2, with D possibly matching TRBD1 (5 bases). Trimming removed 0 bases from V and 8 bases from J, with 8 bases in between. Germline CDR1 is SGHRS and CDR2 is YFSETQ. The CDR3 runs to 13 residues. The CDR3 region has the DNA TGCGCCAGCAGCTTGGCCAGGGCAGGGGAGCTGTTTTTT. Translated, it gives CASSLARAGELFF.

This clonotype appeared many times. The rearrangement uses TRBV3-1 and TRBJ2-7, with 15 bases lining up with TRBD2. Germline V gives CDR1 LGHDT, CDR2 YNNKEL (reference sequence). Losses at the gene ends were 2 bases for V and 5 bases for J; bases not matched to a gene: 7. The CDR3 loop spans 17 amino acids. The CDR3 bases are TGTGCCAGCAGCCAAACATGGACTAGCGGGAGGGCCCACGAGCAGTACTTC. The encoded protein is CASSQTWTSGRAHEQYF.

This clonotype turned up a few times. The gene calls are TRBV6-2 or TRBV6-3 and TRBJ2-1; TRBD2 aligns across 7 bases. Germline CDR1 and CDR2: MNHEY and SVGEGT. This CDR3 comprises 16 residues. V shed 7 bases and J 2 bases; nucleotides not matched to a gene: 11. The CDR3 nucleotides read TGTGCCAGCACCCGCGCCCTAGCGGCCCCCTACAATGAGCAGTTCTTC. Protein: CASTRALAAPYNEQFF.

This clonotype was counted between two and nine times. This rearrangement joins TRBV28 to TRBJ2-5; 7 bases map to TRBD1. Germline CDR1 MDHEN, CDR2 SYDVKM. J lost 5 bases, V lost 2 bases, and 8 bases had no gene match. The CDR3 contains 15 residues. Here the CDR3 DNA reads TGTGCCAGCAGTTTAAGGCAGGGGGTTTATGAGACCCAGTACTTC. It yields the protein CASSLRQGVYETQYF.

This clonotype was found many times. This chain connects TRBV11-3 to TRBJ1-1, with D maybe TRBD1 (6 bases). The V and J ends lost 5 bases and 3 bases respectively, with 10 bases between them. Germline V gene sequence: CDR1 SGHNT, CDR2 YENEEA. CDR3 length: 13 amino acids. CDR3 bases: TGTGCCAGCAGCCAGGGGCGGTACACTGAAGCTTTCTTT. Its protein is CASSQGRYTEAFF.

This clonotype has at least ten counts. The J gene is TRBJ2-7, the V gene TRBV6-5; 9 bases are a match to TRBD1. The V gene end was trimmed by 5 bases and the J gene end by 6 bases; junction bases not matched to a gene: 8. CDR3 length equals 14 residues. Germline CDR1 MNHEY, CDR2 SVGAGI. The CDR3 region has the DNA TGTGCCAGCAGTGGCACAGGGGGCCCGGGCGAGCAGTACTTC. Translation: CASSGTGGPGEQYF.

This clonotype came up a few times. The chain links TRBV7-9 to TRBJ2-7; D unclear. The CDR3 has 11 residues. Trimming removed 5 bases from V and 7 bases from J, with 9 bases in between. CDR1 and CDR2 from the germline V gene are SEHNR and FQNEAQ (reference sequence). DNA of the CDR3: TGTGCCAGCAGCCTTATCGTGGAGCAGTACTTC. Its protein product is CASSLIVEQYF.

This clonotype was seen repeatedly, ten times or more. This chain uses TRBV6-1 with TRBJ2-1, with D hard to call. Germline CDR1 is MNHNS and CDR2 is SASEGT. V shed 5 bases and J shed 10 bases, with 12 bases lying between them. This CDR3 comprises 12 residues. CDR3: CASSLALSEQFF. DNA of the CDR3: TGTGCCAGCAGTCTCGCCCTCAGCGAGCAGTTCTTC.

The chain couples TRBV14 to TRBJ2-7, with a possible D match to TRBD1 (6 bases). Looked up from germline, CDR1 is SGHDN and CDR2 is FVKESK. The germline V and J ends were trimmed by 5 bases and 4 bases, with 15 bases remaining between them. CDR3 length: 14 residues. CDR3: CASSYATGCYEQYF. As DNA, the CDR3 is TGTGCCAGCAGCTACGCGACAGGCTGTTACGAGCAGTACTTC.

This clonotype was counted ten times or more. The rearrangement uses TRBV6-2 or TRBV6-3 and TRBJ2-3, with 8 bases fitting TRBD2. CDR1 and CDR2 from the germline V gene are MNHEY and SVGEGT. The V gene end was trimmed by 7 bases and the J gene end by 7 bases; junction bases not matched to a gene: 13. The CDR3 is 15 amino acids. The CDR3 is CASIRDSGSENTQYF. CDR3 DNA: TGTGCCAGCATCCGAGACAGCGGGAGCGAGAATACGCAGTATTTT.

This clonotype showed up just a few times. The chain carries TRBV12-3 or TRBV12-4 and TRBJ2-3; D unresolved. The CDR3 runs 13 residues. V was cut by 3 bases and J by 4 bases, with 8 bases left in between. The CDR3 sequence is CASSFTRADTQYF. CDR3 in DNA: TGTGCCAGCAGTTTTACAAGAGCAGATACGCAGTATTTT.

This clonotype has ten or more counts. V usage is TRBV25-1 and J usage is TRBJ1-4; no clear D. Germline V gene lookup returns CDR1 MGHDK and CDR2 SYGVNS. Trimming shortened V by 4 bases and J by 2 bases, and 5 bases separated the two germline ends. CDR3 length: 13 amino acids. The CDR3 sequence is CASSVRTNEKLFF. CDR3 in DNA: TGTGCCAGCAGTGTCAGGACTAATGAAAAACTGTTTTTT. Together with reference TRBV25-1 and TRBJ1-4, the CDR3 gives the full variable domain: EADIYQTPRYLVIGTGKKITLECSQTMGHDKMYWYQQDPGMELHLIHYSYGVNSTEKGDLSSESTVSRIRTEHFPLTLESARPSHTSQYLCASSVRTNEKLFFGSGTQLSVL.

This clonotype was seen only a few times. The chain joins TRBV12-3 or TRBV12-4 to TRBJ1-5; 7 bases are a match to TRBD1. With V trimmed by 3 bases and J by 6 bases, 14 bases remained unmatched. The CDR3 loop spans 17 amino acids. CDR3 protein: CASSFSVGTESGQPQHF. The CDR3, as DNA: TGTGCCAGCAGTTTTAGCGTCGGGACAGAGTCCGGTCAGCCCCAGCATTTT.

This clonotype was detected only a few times. The CDR3 DNA sequence: TGCAGTGCTCGAGGACCCGATCTGGACAGGGGGATCCACGAGCAGTACTTC. This gives the protein CSARGPDLDRGIHEQYF. This sequence joins TRBV20-1 and TRBJ2-7; 10 bases are shared with TRBD1. The germline V gene has CDR1 DFQATT and CDR2 SNEGSKA (reference sequence). Germline trimming cut 5 bases from V and 5 bases from J; bases unmatched to any gene: 18. CDR3 length: 17 amino acids.

This clonotype was counted at least ten times. V gene TRBV7-9 combines with J gene TRBJ1-4, with D uncertain. The CDR3 is made up of 16 amino acids. Trimming shortened V by 0 bases and J by 0 bases, and 8 bases separated the two germline ends. Germline CDR1 SEHNR, CDR2 FQNEAQ (reference sequence). CDR3 amino acids: CASSLALAPTNEKLFF. DNA for the CDR3: TGTGCCAGCAGCTTAGCTCTGGCCCCAACTAATGAAAAACTGTTTTTT. The variable domain in full, with the rest retrieved from reference TRBV7-9 and TRBJ1-4, is DTGVSQNPRHKITKRGQNVTFRCDPISEHNRLYWYRQTLGQGPEFLTYFQNEAQLEKSRLLSDRFSAERPKGSFSTLEIQRTEQGDSAMYLCASSLALAPTNEKLFFGSGTQLSVL.

In its sample, this clonotype was seen many times. The gene calls are TRBV5-1 and TRBJ2-1; 9 nucleotides match TRBD2. Germline CDR1 SGHRS, CDR2 YFSETQ. After removal of 2 bases from V and 9 bases from J, the junction contained 9 bases not matched to a gene. The CDR3 consists of 15 residues. This CDR3 is CASSLRLAGVSEQFF. The CDR3 region has the DNA TGCGCCAGCAGCTTACGGTTAGCGGGAGTCAGTGAGCAGTTCTTC. Combining the CDR3 with reference TRBV5-1 and TRBJ2-1 gives the whole variable domain KAGVTQTPRYLIKTRGQQVTLSCSPISGHRSVSWYQQTPGQGLQFLFEYFSETQRNKGNFPGRFSGRQFSNSRSEMNVSTLELGDSALYLCASSLRLAGVSEQFFGPGTRLTVL.